The 7 T cell receptor beta chains reported below all come from one sample, sequenced in a study of beta chain features in type 1 diabetes. Reverse transcribing all isolated RNA meant expressed TCRB transcripts were sequenced. Assay: immunoSEQ multiplex PCR; the TCRdb copy retains only in-frame clones and omits some. There are about 220,000 clones in the sample; 9.5% to 13% occur only once, and 1% to 1.5% lies in the top ten. The source material was central memory CD4+ T cells from blood. The receptor set was obtained from a man aged 18 to 30 in good health.

This chain uses TRBV5-6 with TRBJ2-3; possibly TRBD1 or TRBD2 for D (6 bases each). The V and J ends lost 1 base and 1 base respectively, with 13 bases between them. Germline-derived CDR1 and CDR2 are SGHDT and YYEEEE. The CDR3 spans 16 residues. CDR3 residues: CASSLYGGSRTDTQYF. DNA for the CDR3: TGTGCCAGCAGCTTGTACGGGGGCAGCCGCACAGATACGCAGTATTTT. The full variable domain, its missing parts supplied by reference TRBV5-6 and TRBJ2-3, is DAGVTQSPTHLIKTRGQQVTLRCSPKSGHDTVSWYQQALGQGPQFIFQYYEEEERQRGNFPDRFSGHQFPNYSSELNVNALLLGDSALYLCASSLYGGSRTDTQYFGPGTRLTVL.

The J gene is TRBJ2-1, the V gene TRBV5-6; D gene uncertain. CDR3 size: 12 residues. Germline CDR1 is SGHDT and CDR2 is YYEEEE. Trimming took off 0 bases at V and 7 bases at J, with 5 bases between the two ends. CDR3 loop: CASSLDWNEQFF. In DNA, the CDR3 is TGTGCCAGCAGCTTGGATTGGAATGAGCAGTTCTTC.

This clone has at least ten counts. The V gene is TRBV28, the J gene TRBJ2-1; 11 positions match TRBD2. CDR3 length: 17 residues. Trimming removed 5 bases from V and 8 bases from J; junction bases left unmatched: 14. The germline V gene encodes CDR1 MDHEN and CDR2 SYDVKM. The CDR3 sequence: CASSRYLLAGELDEQFF. In DNA form, the CDR3 reads TGTGCCAGCAGTCGATATTTACTAGCGGGAGAGCTTGATGAGCAGTTCTTC.

This chain connects TRBV6-5 to TRBJ2-5, with 10 bases fitting TRBD2. The germline V gene has CDR1 MNHEY and CDR2 SVGAGI. This CDR3 has 14 residues. With 6 bases clipped from V and 4 bases from J, the junction kept 5 bases outside the gene matches. The CDR3 reads CASRTGLAVETQYF. Here the CDR3 DNA reads TGTGCCAGCAGAACAGGACTAGCGGTAGAGACCCAGTACTTC.

This clone occurred a few times. This sequence joins TRBV14 and TRBJ1-2; no reliable D call. This CDR3 region has 16 residues. The ends were cut back, 0 bases at V and 0 bases at J, with 11 bases in the middle. Germline CDR1 SGHDN, CDR2 FVKESK. CDR3 DNA sequence: TGTGCCAGCAGCCAAGATTGGCGGGGAGCTAACTATGGCTACACCTTC. Translation gives CASSQDWRGANYGYTF.

The chain is built from TRBV7-2 and TRBJ1-2, with 9 bases aligning to TRBD1. Germline V CDR1 and CDR2: SGHTA, FQGNSA. This CDR3 comprises 15 residues. The V segment lost 5 bases and the J segment 5 bases; nucleotides outside the gene matches: 9. CDR3 coding DNA: TGTGCCAGCAGCCTCGACAGGGGGAGCGGTTATGGCTACACCTTC. Its protein is CASSLDRGSGYGYTF. Based on the CDR3 plus reference TRBV7-2 and TRBJ1-2, the full variable domain is GAGVSQSPSNKVTEKGKDVELRCDPISGHTALYWYRQSLGQGLEFLIYFQGNSAPDKSGLPSDRFSAERTGGSVSTLTIQRTQQEDSAVYLCASSLDRGSGYGYTFGSGTRLTVV.

CDR3: CASSDDRDNEKLFF. CDR3 nucleotides: TGTGCCAGCAGTGACGACAGGGACAATGAAAAACTGTTTTTT. The chain joins TRBV25-1 to TRBJ1-4; 7 bases map to TRBD1. The CDR3 spans 14 residues. Per the germline V gene, CDR1 is MGHDK and CDR2 is SYGVNS. The V segment lost 3 bases and the J segment 5 bases; nucleotides outside the gene matches: 3. Together with reference TRBV25-1 and TRBJ1-4, the CDR3 gives the full variable domain: EADIYQTPRYLVIGTGKKITLECSQTMGHDKMYWYQQDPGMELHLIHYSYGVNSTEKGDLSSESTVSRIRTEHFPLTLESARPSHTSQYLCASSDDRDNEKLFFGSGTQLSVL.